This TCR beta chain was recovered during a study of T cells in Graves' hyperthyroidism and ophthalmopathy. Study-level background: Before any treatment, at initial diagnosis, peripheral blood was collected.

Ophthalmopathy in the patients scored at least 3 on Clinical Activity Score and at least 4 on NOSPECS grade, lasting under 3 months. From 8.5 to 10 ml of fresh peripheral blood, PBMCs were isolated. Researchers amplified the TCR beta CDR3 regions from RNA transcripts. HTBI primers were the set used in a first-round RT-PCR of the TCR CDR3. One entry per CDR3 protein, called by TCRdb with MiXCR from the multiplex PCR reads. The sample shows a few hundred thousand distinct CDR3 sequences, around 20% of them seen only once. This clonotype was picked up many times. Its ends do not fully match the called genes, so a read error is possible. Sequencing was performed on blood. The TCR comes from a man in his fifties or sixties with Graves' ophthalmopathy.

The CDR3 region is CASSLTVNTEAFF. For the CDR3, the DNA is TGTGCCAGCAGCCTAACGGTGAACACTGAAGCTTTCTTT. The chain has TRBV7-3 and TRBJ1-1; D unresolved. Germline V gives CDR1 SGHTA, CDR2 FQGTGA. This CDR3 contains 13 residues. Based on the CDR3 plus reference TRBV7-3 and TRBJ1-1, the full variable domain is GAGVSQTPSNKVTEKGKYVELRCDPISGHTALYWYRQSLGQGPEFLIYFQGTGAADDSGLPNDRFFAVRPEGSVSTLKIQRTERGDSAVYLCASSLTVNTEAFFGQGTRLTVV.